Listed here is a single T cell receptor beta chain. This CDR3 has 18 amino acids. The V and J ends lost 0 bases and 0 bases, in that order; junction bases with no gene match: 5. Germline values: CDR1 LGHNA, CDR2 YNFKEQ. Use of 60 Vbeta and 13 Jbeta primers characterized the PCR. Method: immunoSEQ multiplex PCR; TCRdb's copy keeps in-frame clones and lacks some. The sample consists of 55,000 to 80,000 clones, roughly 76% of them appearing once. These data originate in a study of cytomegalovirus exposure and HLA in healthy donors. The rearrangement links TRBV4-2 to TRBJ2-2, with 9 bases matching TRBD2. This TCR was recovered from a man aged 60 to 69 in good health and CMV-seropositive. The sequenced material came from PBMCs. CDR3 residues: CASSQELAGAPNTGELFF. The CDR3 nucleotides read TGTGCCAGCAGCCAAGAGTTAGCGGGAGCCCCGAACACCGGGGAGCTGTTTTTT.